One and the same sample provided the 28 T cell receptor beta chains below, sequenced in a study of post-analysis software for immune sequencing data. Incorporated into the TCR beta cDNA libraries were unique molecular identifiers, which served to reduce PCR and sequencing biases. In TCRdb, the PCR reads were re-called with MiXCR into one record per CDR3 protein. The top ten hold 4.6% of the sample, which has roughly 800,000 distinct CDR3 sequences, roughly half seen once. Study results and caveats: The five TRBV segments detected at higher frequency in patients than in controls included TRBV5-6, TRBV5-1 and TRBV20-1.

These receptors have no identified antigens. The sample consisted of blood. Receptors originate from a girl aged 10 to 17 with multiple sclerosis.

This chain joins TRBV12-3 or TRBV12-4 and TRBJ2-7, with 7 nucleotides matching TRBD1. V shed 6 bases and J 3 bases; nucleotides not matched to a gene: 8. This CDR3 is 14 amino acids long. DNA for the CDR3: TGTGCCAGCAGAGAGTCCCGGGACAGCTACGAGCAGTACTTC. It translates to CASRESRDSYEQYF.

This clonotype was seen a few times. The V gene is TRBV5-1, the J gene TRBJ2-7; tentatively, D is TRBD1 or TRBD2 (5 bases each). The J call could be wrong; TRBJ2-5 is a better fit for the DNA end. This CDR3 comprises 14 residues. The V gene's germline CDR1 is SGHRS and CDR2 YFSETQ. The CDR3 protein is CASSWDQARETQYF. The CDR3 nucleotides read TGCGCCAGCAGCTGGGACCAGGCGAGAGAGACCCAGTACTTC.

The chain joins TRBV6-2 or TRBV6-3 to TRBJ1-2; D gene ambiguous. Germline assignment: CDR1 MNHEY and CDR2 SVGEGT. CDR3 length equals 15 residues. V was shortened by 6 bases and J by 5 bases, with 19 bases between the two germline ends. The CDR3 here is CASRNSSGSRYGYTF. The CDR3 DNA follows: TGTGCCAGCAGAAATTCCTCAGGTTCACGATATGGCTACACCTTC.

This clonotype appeared a few times. V usage is TRBV10-3 and J usage is TRBJ2-7; tentative D call: TRBD2 (6 bases). This CDR3 contains 12 residues. The V end lost 4 bases, the J end lost 3 bases, and 7 bases lay between the germline ends. Germline assignment: CDR1 ENHRY and CDR2 SYGVKD. The CDR3 loop reads CAISGTNYEQYF. In nucleotides, the CDR3 is TGTGCCATCAGTGGGACTAACTACGAGCAGTACTTC.

The rearrangement links TRBV20-1 to TRBJ2-7; 15 bases match TRBD2. J lost 4 bases, V lost 5 bases, and 9 bases had no gene match. This CDR3 spans 16 amino acids. Germline V gene sequence: CDR1 DFQATT, CDR2 SNEGSKA (reference sequence). CDR3 amino acids: CSAAGTSGRISYEQYF. Here the CDR3 DNA reads TGCAGTGCTGCCGGGACTAGCGGGAGGATCAGTTACGAGCAGTACTTC.

This clonotype was recorded a few times. The genes are TRBV29-1 and TRBJ1-2; tentatively, D is TRBD1 (6 bases). The CDR3 loop spans 13 amino acids. The germline V gene has CDR1 SQVTM and CDR2 ANQGSEA. V shed 1 base and J shed 7 bases, with 13 bases lying between them. CDR3 coding DNA: TGCAGCGTTGAAGTAGACAGGAATGGTGGCTACACCTTC. Protein: CSVEVDRNGGYTF.

The CDR3 sequence: CASSYQGARSYNEQFF. The DNA for the CDR3 is TGTGCCAGCAGTTATCAGGGGGCGCGGTCCTACAATGAGCAGTTCTTC. The chain recombines TRBV7-3 with TRBJ2-1; 8 bases match TRBD1. The length of the CDR3 is 16 residues. V shed 6 bases and J 1 base; nucleotides not matched to a gene: 8. The germline gives CDR1 SGHTA, CDR2 FQGTGA.

The CDR3 nucleotides read TGTGCCAGCAGCCCCCCCACCTATGAGCAGTTCTTC. This encodes CASSPPTYEQFF. The chain joins TRBV7-2 to TRBJ2-1; no definite D call. This CDR3 region has 12 residues. Germline V CDR1 and CDR2: SGHTA, FQGNSA. V gave up 5 bases and J gave up 8 bases, with 10 bases separating them.

In nucleotides, the CDR3 is TGCGCCAGCAGCTTAGAGGGGGTATTGAATGAAAAACTGTTTTTT. This codes for CASSLEGVLNEKLFF. The J gene is TRBJ1-4, the V gene TRBV5-1; D possibly corresponds to TRBD1 (6 bases). From germline, CDR1 is SGHRS and CDR2 YFSETQ. CDR3 length equals 15 residues. The V end was cut by 2 bases, the J end by 5 bases, with 13 bases between.

The chain joins TRBV12-3 or TRBV12-4 to TRBJ1-2, with unresolved D. Deletions cut 6 bases from V and 7 bases from J, with 15 bases between. The CDR3 sequence is 13 residues long. Here the CDR3 DNA reads TGTGCCAGCAGGAGGACGGAGGCTCCTGGCTACACCTTC. Translating it yields CASRRTEAPGYTF.

This clonotype came up a few times. The genes are TRBV5-1 and TRBJ2-3, with a tentative D call TRBD2 (5 bases). Trimming took 3 bases from V and 4 from J, leaving 12 bases between them. CDR3 length: 14 residues. Germline CDR1 reads SGHRS; CDR2 reads YFSETQ. CDR3 sequence: CASSSGLGADTQYF. CDR3 bases: TGCGCCAGCAGCTCTGGGCTCGGGGCAGATACGCAGTATTTT.

The chain couples TRBV5-4 to TRBJ2-3; tentative D call: TRBD2 (9 bases). Germline-derived CDR1 and CDR2 are SGHNT and YYREEE (reference sequence). The CDR3 runs to 17 residues. Trimming removed 7 bases from V and 6 bases from J, with 27 bases in between. The CDR3 spells CASRQGASGILPDTQYF. CDR3 nucleotide sequence: TGTGCCAGCCGCCAGGGGGCTAGCGGGATACTTCCGGATACGCAGTATTTT.

V and J are TRBV12-3 or TRBV12-4 and TRBJ1-5; the match to TRBD1 covers 7 bases. The J segment lost 9 bases and the V segment lost 7 bases, leaving 9 bases of the junction unmatched. The CDR3 is made up of 13 amino acids. The CDR3 sequence: CASTTGAGRPQHF. The CDR3 nucleotides are TGTGCCAGCACTACAGGGGCTGGGCGGCCCCAGCATTTT.

The gene calls are TRBV10-3 and TRBJ2-7, with 7 bases matching TRBD1. The CDR3 is 14 amino acids. The V and J ends lost 6 bases and 0 bases, in that order; junction bases with no gene match: 5. Looked up from germline, CDR1 is ENHRY and CDR2 is SYGVKD. CDR3 amino acids: CAIRETGISYEQYF. CDR3 in DNA: TGTGCCATCAGGGAGACAGGGATCTCCTACGAGCAGTACTTC.

This chain connects TRBV3-1 to TRBJ1-2; D is unresolved. CDR3 length: 13 residues. Trimming left V 4 bases short and J 8 bases short, with 14 bases between. Germline V lookup: CDR1 LGHDT, CDR2 YNNKEL (reference sequence). CDR3 coding DNA: TGTGCCAGCAGCCCCTTGGGGTCGGAGGGCTACACCTTC. The encoded protein is CASSPLGSEGYTF.

The chain combines TRBV5-1 with TRBJ2-7, with D possibly matching TRBD2 (6 bases). From germline, CDR1 is SGHRS and CDR2 YFSETQ. The CDR3 totals 16 residues. Trimming removed 0 bases from V and 2 bases from J, with 15 bases in between. DNA of the CDR3: TGCGCCAGCAGCTTGGGCGGGACCGACCGGCCCTACGAGCAGTACTTC. It translates to CASSLGGTDRPYEQYF. Full variable domain (outside the CDR3, taken from reference TRBV5-1 and TRBJ2-7): KAGVTQTPRYLIKTRGQQVTLSCSPISGHRSVSWYQQTPGQGLQFLFEYFSETQRNKGNFPGRFSGRQFSNSRSEMNVSTLELGDSALYLCASSLGGTDRPYEQYFGPGTRLTVT.

This chain links TRBV5-1 with TRBJ2-3; 9 bases are shared with TRBD2. Germline lookup yields CDR1 SGHRS and CDR2 YFSETQ. V shed 0 bases, J shed 3 bases, and the junction held 5 bases outside the gene matches. The CDR3 loop spans 16 amino acids. The CDR3 is CASSLADSGRTDTQYF. The CDR3 bases are TGCGCCAGCAGCTTGGCCGATAGCGGGAGAACAGATACGCAGTATTTT.

This clonotype was detected a few times. CDR3 amino acids: CASSQTTYEQYF. The CDR3 DNA follows: TGTGCCAGCAGCCAAACTACTTACGAGCAGTACTTC. J is TRBJ2-7 and V is TRBV3-1; D is undetermined. CDR1 and CDR2 from the germline V gene are LGHDT and YNNKEL (reference sequence). The length of the CDR3 is 12 residues. Trimming cost V 2 bases and J 4 bases, with 6 bases left between them.

The genes are TRBV20-1 and TRBJ2-1; D uncertain. CDR1 is DFQATT and CDR2 is SNEGSKA in the germline V gene (reference sequence). V lost 7 bases and J lost 7, with 11 bases in between. The CDR3 is 11 residues long. Written as DNA, the CDR3 is TGCAGTGTTAGGGCGGCAAATGAGCAGTTCTTC. Protein product: CSVRAANEQFF.

The chain has TRBV7-3 and TRBJ2-1; 10 bases align to TRBD2. In germline, CDR1 is SGHTA, CDR2 FQGTGA. Unmatched junction bases numbered 3, after V lost 2 bases and J lost 5 bases. The CDR3 has 15 amino acids. The CDR3 loop reads CASSLLAGVNNEQFF. CDR3 nucleotide sequence: TGTGCCAGCAGCTTACTAGCGGGAGTTAACAATGAGCAGTTCTTC.

The chain carries TRBV10-3 and TRBJ2-3; the D is unclear. The V gene's germline CDR1 is ENHRY and CDR2 SYGVKD. The CDR3 extends over 11 amino acids. V was cut by 8 bases and J by 2 bases, with 5 bases left in between. The CDR3 DNA reads TGTGCCATCGACATCACAGATACGCAGTATTTT. This translates into CAIDITDTQYF.

This chain uses TRBV10-3 with TRBJ2-3; D gene ambiguous. V was shortened by 0 bases and J by 4 bases, with 11 bases between the two germline ends. This CDR3 is 15 amino acids long. Germline V gene data show CDR1 as ENHRY and CDR2 as SYGVKD. CDR3 sequence reads: CAISESVTVADTQYF. As DNA, the CDR3 is TGTGCCATCAGTGAGTCGGTTACCGTGGCAGATACGCAGTATTTT.

The rearrangement uses TRBV7-9 and TRBJ2-5; 12 bases are shared with TRBD1. Matching the DNA end better, TRBJ2-7 makes the J call doubtful. Germline V gene lookup returns CDR1 SEHNR and CDR2 FQNEAQ (reference sequence). The CDR3 runs to 19 residues. The CDR3 region has the DNA TGTGCCAGCAGCCCTATAACGTGGGGACAGGGGGCGCCTTCGTACGAGCAGTACTTC. It translates to CASSPITWGQGAPSYEQYF.

This clonotype has just a few counts. The chain combines TRBV29-1 with TRBJ2-5; 7 positions agree with TRBD1. The last part of the DNA fits TRBJ2-7 better; the J call may be wrong. The CDR3 length is 11 residues. CDR1 is SQVTM, CDR2 ANQGSEA, per germline. The CDR3 loop is CSVAPGGEQYF. The CDR3 nucleotides are TGCAGCGTTGCTCCAGGGGGCGAGCAGTACTTC.

The chain uses TRBV20-1 and TRBJ1-6; D not certain. This CDR3 has 17 amino acids. V lost 0 bases and J lost 0, with 12 bases in between. Germline CDR1 DFQATT, CDR2 SNEGSKA (reference sequence). CDR3 region: CSAREASGSSYNSPLHF. Here the CDR3 DNA reads TGCAGTGCTAGAGAGGCATCCGGGAGCTCCTATAATTCACCCCTCCACTTT.

J is TRBJ2-3 and V is TRBV9; maybe TRBD1 (5 bases). The V end was cut by 0 bases, the J end by 1 base, with 15 bases between. This CDR3 is built from 17 residues. Germline CDR1 is SGDLS and CDR2 is YYNGEE. For the CDR3, the DNA is TGTGCCAGCAGCGTAGATGGGCCCTTGGGGCGCACAGATACGCAGTATTTT. Its translation is CASSVDGPLGRTDTQYF.

The table lists this clonotype with a few counts. The chain is built from TRBV6-5 and TRBJ2-5, with a weak D call TRBD2 (5 bases). Looked up from germline, CDR1 is MNHEY and CDR2 is SVGAGI. V lost 2 bases to trimming and J lost 11 bases, with 18 bases between them. The CDR3 is made up of 14 amino acids. The CDR3 DNA is TGTGCCAGCAGTTACGATTTGGGGTGGGGAGAGCAGTACTTC. Residues: CASSYDLGWGEQYF.

In its sample, this clonotype was seen many times. The CDR3 coding sequence is TGCAGCGTTGGACCGGGACAGGGGGTCTACGAGCAGTACTTC. Its protein is CSVGPGQGVYEQYF. The genes are TRBV29-1 and TRBJ2-7; TRBD1 agrees at 11 bases. With 4 bases clipped from V and 3 bases from J, the junction kept 5 bases outside the gene matches. Per germline, CDR1 SQVTM and CDR2 ANQGSEA. This CDR3 is built from 14 residues.